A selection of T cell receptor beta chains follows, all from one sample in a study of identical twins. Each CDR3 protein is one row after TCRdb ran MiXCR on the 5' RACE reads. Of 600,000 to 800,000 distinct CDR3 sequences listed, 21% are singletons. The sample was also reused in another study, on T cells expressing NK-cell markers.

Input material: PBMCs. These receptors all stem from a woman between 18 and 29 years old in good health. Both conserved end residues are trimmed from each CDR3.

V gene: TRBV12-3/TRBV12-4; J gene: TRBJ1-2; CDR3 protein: ASSLVPFYGYT
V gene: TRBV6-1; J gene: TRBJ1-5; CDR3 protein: ASTGQINQPQH
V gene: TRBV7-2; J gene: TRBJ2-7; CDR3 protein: ASSSGASGSYYEQY
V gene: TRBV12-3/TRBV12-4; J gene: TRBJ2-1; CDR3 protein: ASRKAGDRMHEQF
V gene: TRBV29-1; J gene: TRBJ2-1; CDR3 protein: STRGGGLRVYEQF
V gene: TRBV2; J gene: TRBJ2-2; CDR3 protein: ASSEFSRANTGELF
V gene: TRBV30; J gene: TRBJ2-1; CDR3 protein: AWSVRANEQF
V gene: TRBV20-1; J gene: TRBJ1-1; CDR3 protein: SVLRDTEAF
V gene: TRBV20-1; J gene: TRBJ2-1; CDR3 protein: SAPTSGRIQYNEQF
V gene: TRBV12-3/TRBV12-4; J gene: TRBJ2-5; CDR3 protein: ASITPPPLTGRQETQY
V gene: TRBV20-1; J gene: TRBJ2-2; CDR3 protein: SARDGHTGELF
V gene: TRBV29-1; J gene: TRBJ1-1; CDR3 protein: STRHGGSGSEAF
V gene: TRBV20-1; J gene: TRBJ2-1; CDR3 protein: SARPGSSYNEQF
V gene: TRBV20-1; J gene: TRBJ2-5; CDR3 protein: SARGADQETQY
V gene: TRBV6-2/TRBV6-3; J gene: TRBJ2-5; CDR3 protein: ATTNMGETQY
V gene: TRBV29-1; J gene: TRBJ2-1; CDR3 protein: SAVTVSYNEQF
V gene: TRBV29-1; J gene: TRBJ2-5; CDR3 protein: SARQETQY
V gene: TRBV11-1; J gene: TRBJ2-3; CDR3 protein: ASSLDRSPLRGTDTQY
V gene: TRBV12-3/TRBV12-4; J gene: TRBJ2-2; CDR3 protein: ASSPPTGIVTGELF
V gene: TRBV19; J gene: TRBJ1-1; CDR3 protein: ASSSGFTEAF
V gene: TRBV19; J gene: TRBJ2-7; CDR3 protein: ASSPPGQRYFYEQY
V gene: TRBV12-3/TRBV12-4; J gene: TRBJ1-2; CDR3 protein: ASSYGQMGYGYT
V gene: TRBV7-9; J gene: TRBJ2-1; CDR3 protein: ASSQTGQPNEQF